Listed below are T cell receptor beta chains from one sample, sequenced in a study of spatial heterogeneity in lung cancer. TCRdb analysed the 5' RACE reads with MiXCR anew, one entry per CDR3 protein. This table holds 15,000 or so distinct CDR3 sequences, around 4.7% found once. The specimen comprised lung tumor tissue, sampled at surgery. The receptors were gathered from a female donor with early-stage non-small cell lung cancer. CDR3s include the opening cysteine and the closing phenylalanine or tryptophan. Each record gives: V gene, J gene, D gene, clone size, CDR3 protein, CDR3 DNA. The D gene is left open where the match is weak. Clone size is given for some rows only: seen once, a few or many times, or a class if the clone is expanded.

V: TRBV6-2/TRBV6-3
J: TRBJ2-3
D: TRBD1
size: many
CDR3: CASSRGLDTQYF
DNA: TGTGCCAGCAGCAGGGGGTTGGATACGCAGTATTTT

V: TRBV7-9
J: TRBJ1-6
D: TRBD1
size: many
CDR3: CASSSPGTGGAESPLHF
DNA: TGTGCCAGCAGCAGTCCCGGGACAGGGGGCGCAGAGTCACCCCTCCACTTT

V: TRBV6-5
J: TRBJ2-7
D: TRBD1
size: many
CDR3: CASSYARQGHEQYF
DNA: TGTGCCAGCAGTTACGCCCGACAGGGGCACGAGCAGTACTTC

V: TRBV7-3
J: TRBJ2-3
D: -
size: medium-sized
CDR3: CASGYTRSTDTQYF
DNA: TGTGCCAGCGGATATACAAGGTCCACAGATACGCAGTATTTT

V: TRBV7-2
J: TRBJ1-2
D: -
size: many
CDR3: CASSLATATPYGYTF
DNA: TGTGCCAGCAGCTTAGCCACAGCAACACCGTATGGCTACACCTTC

V: TRBV6-6
J: TRBJ1-5
D: -
size: many
CDR3: CASSYRRDQPQHF
DNA: TGTGCCAGCAGCTATCGCAGGGATCAGCCCCAGCATTTT

V: TRBV10-3
J: TRBJ2-1
D: TRBD2
size: -
CDR3: CAISAGLFNEQFF
DNA: TGTGCCATCAGTGCGGGACTATTCAATGAGCAGTTCTTC

V: TRBV10-3
J: TRBJ1-5
D: -
size: many
CDR3: CAISESGRVYQPQHF
DNA: TGTGCCATCAGTGAGTCGGGCAGGGTGTATCAGCCCCAGCATTTT

V: TRBV3-1
J: TRBJ1-5
D: -
size: once
CDR3: CASSHGRQNQPQHF
DNA: TGTGCCAGCAGCCACGGCAGACAAAATCAGCCCCAGCATTTT

V: TRBV12-3/TRBV12-4
J: TRBJ1-2
D: TRBD1
size: many
CDR3: CASSTPPGQAYTF
DNA: TGTGCCAGCTCAACCCCTCCGGGACAGGCCTACACCTTC

V: TRBV7-9
J: TRBJ1-3
D: -
size: many
CDR3: CASSLIQGFIYKPSGGNTIYF
DNA: TGTGCCAGCAGCTTAATCCAAGGGTTTATCTATAAACCCTCAGGAGGAAACACCATATATTTT

V: TRBV20-1
J: TRBJ2-7
D: -
size: many
CDR3: CSARAWGSSYEQYF
DNA: TGCAGTGCTAGAGCTTGGGGCAGCTCCTACGAGCAGTACTTC

V: TRBV6-1
J: TRBJ1-1
D: -
size: many
CDR3: CASSAQVGLNTEAFF
DNA: TGTGCCAGCTCAGCACAGGTGGGGCTGAACACTGAAGCTTTCTTT

V: TRBV19
J: TRBJ1-5
D: -
size: many
CDR3: CASSAHRDPNQPQHF
DNA: TGTGCCAGTAGTGCCCACCGGGACCCCAATCAGCCCCAGCATTTT

V: TRBV7-9
J: TRBJ1-1
D: -
size: medium-sized
CDR3: CASSSTVNTEAFF
DNA: TGTGCCAGCAGCTCGACGGTGAACACTGAAGCTTTCTTT

V: TRBV28
J: TRBJ2-1
D: TRBD1
size: many
CDR3: CASSLRPGQGIGEQFF
DNA: TGTGCCAGCAGTTTGAGGCCGGGACAGGGAATTGGGGAGCAGTTCTTC

V: TRBV29-1
J: TRBJ2-2
D: -
size: large
CDR3: CSVLDRANTGELFF
DNA: TGCAGCGTCCTGGACAGAGCGAACACCGGGGAGCTGTTTTTT

V: TRBV7-2
J: TRBJ2-1
D: -
size: many
CDR3: CASSLNGGNEQFF
DNA: TGTGCCAGCAGCTTAAACGGTGGCAATGAGCAGTTCTTC

V: TRBV6-5
J: TRBJ1-1
D: TRBD1
size: many
CDR3: CASSAQGGSGRAFF
DNA: TGTGCCAGCAGTGCACAGGGGGGGTCGGGTCGAGCTTTCTTT

V: TRBV15
J: TRBJ2-7
D: -
size: -
CDR3: CATSSRWGYEQYF
DNA: TGTGCCACCAGCAGTCGATGGGGTTACGAGCAGTACTTC

V: TRBV12-3/TRBV12-4
J: TRBJ1-5
D: TRBD1
size: many
CDR3: CASSFGSGTGSDQPQHF
DNA: TGTGCCAGCAGTTTTGGATCGGGGACAGGGAGCGATCAGCCCCAGCATTTT

V: TRBV12-3/TRBV12-4
J: TRBJ1-2
D: -
size: many
CDR3: CASSLDGGPYGYTF
DNA: TGTGCCAGCAGTTTAGACGGGGGCCCTTATGGCTACACCTTC

V: TRBV5-4
J: TRBJ2-2
D: TRBD1
size: many
CDR3: CASSSPGTGTTGELFF
DNA: TGTGCCAGCAGCTCGCCCGGGACAGGGACCACCGGGGAGCTGTTTTTT

V: TRBV6-1
J: TRBJ1-2
D: TRBD1
size: many
CDR3: CASSARTGGRDGYTF
DNA: TGTGCCAGCAGTGCTCGGACAGGGGGACGGGATGGCTACACCTTC

V: TRBV5-1
J: TRBJ2-5
D: TRBD2
size: many
CDR3: CASSLIPGLAGGHKTQYF
DNA: TGCGCCAGCAGCTTGATTCCGGGACTAGCGGGGGGGCACAAGACCCAGTACTTC

V: TRBV6-1
J: TRBJ1-2
D: -
size: many
CDR3: CASSEVLGGTNYGYTF
DNA: TGTGCCAGCAGTGAAGTATTGGGCGGTACTAACTATGGCTACACCTTC

V: TRBV9
J: TRBJ2-7
D: -
size: -
CDR3: CASSVDVGSYEQYF
DNA: TGTGCCAGCAGCGTAGACGTCGGCTCCTACGAGCAGTACTTC

V: TRBV7-2
J: TRBJ2-7
D: TRBD1
size: medium-sized
CDR3: CASSLSTGSYEQYF
DNA: TGTGCCAGCAGCCTATCGACAGGGAGCTACGAGCAGTACTTC

V: TRBV6-2/TRBV6-3
J: TRBJ1-5
D: TRBD1
size: many
CDR3: CASSEHYWGPGQGIDQPQHF
DNA: TGTGCCAGCAGCGAACACTACTGGGGACCGGGACAGGGTATCGATCAGCCCCAGCATTTT

V: TRBV11-1
J: TRBJ2-7
D: -
size: many
CDR3: CASSLAGQLQQYF
DNA: TGTGCCAGCAGCTTAGCCGGGCAGTTGCAGCAGTACTTC

V: TRBV7-2
J: TRBJ2-4
D: -
size: many
CDR3: CASSLDRARENIQYF
DNA: TGTGCCAGCAGCTTAGATAGGGCAAGGGAAAACATTCAGTACTTC

V: TRBV7-2
J: TRBJ1-5
D: -
size: many
CDR3: CASSLSHRDPPQHF
DNA: TGTGCCAGCAGCTTAAGCCACAGGGACCCGCCCCAGCATTTT

V: TRBV24-1
J: TRBJ1-5
D: TRBD1
size: many
CDR3: CATSDRDRGLNQPQHF
DNA: TGTGCCACCAGTGATCGGGACAGGGGGCTTAATCAGCCCCAGCATTTT